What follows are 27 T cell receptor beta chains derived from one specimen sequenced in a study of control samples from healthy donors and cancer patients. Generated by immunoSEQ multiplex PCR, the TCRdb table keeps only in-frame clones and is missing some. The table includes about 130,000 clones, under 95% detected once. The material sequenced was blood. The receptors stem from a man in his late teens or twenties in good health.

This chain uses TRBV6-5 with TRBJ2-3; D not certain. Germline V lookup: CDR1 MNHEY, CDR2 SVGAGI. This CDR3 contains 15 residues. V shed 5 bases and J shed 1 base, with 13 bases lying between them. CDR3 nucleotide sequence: TGTGCCAGCAGTACGAGTCACGGCCGCACAGATACGCAGTATTTT. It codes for CASSTSHGRTDTQYF.

The CDR3 loop is CASSLGQGNYGYTF. The CDR3 coding sequence is TGTGCCAGCAGCTTAGGTCAGGGCAACTATGGCTACACCTTC. V usage is TRBV11-2 and J usage is TRBJ1-2; tentatively, D is TRBD1 (5 bases). The CDR3 totals 14 residues. Between the trimmed V and J ends, which lost 1 base and 2 bases, there was a span of 8 bases. Germline assignment: CDR1 SGHAT and CDR2 FQNNGV.

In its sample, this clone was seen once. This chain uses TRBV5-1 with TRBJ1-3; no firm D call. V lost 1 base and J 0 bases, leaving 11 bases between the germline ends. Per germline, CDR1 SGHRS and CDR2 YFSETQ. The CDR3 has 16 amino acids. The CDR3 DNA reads TGCGCCAGCAGCTTGCAGGCGCGGAGCTCTGGAAACACCATATATTTT. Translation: CASSLQARSSGNTIYF.

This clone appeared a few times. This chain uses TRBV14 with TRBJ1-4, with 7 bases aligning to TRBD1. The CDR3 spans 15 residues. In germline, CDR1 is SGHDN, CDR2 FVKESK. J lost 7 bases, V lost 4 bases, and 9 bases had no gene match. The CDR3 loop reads CASSRLTGAGEKLFF. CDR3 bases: TGTGCCAGCAGCCGACTAACAGGGGCTGGTGAAAAACTGTTTTTT.

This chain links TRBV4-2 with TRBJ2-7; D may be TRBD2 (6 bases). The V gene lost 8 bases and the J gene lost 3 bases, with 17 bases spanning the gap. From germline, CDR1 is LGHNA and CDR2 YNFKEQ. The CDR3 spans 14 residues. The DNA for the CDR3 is TGTGCCAGCGCCGCCGGAGATAGCGGCTACGAGCAGTACTTC. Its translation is CASAAGDSGYEQYF.

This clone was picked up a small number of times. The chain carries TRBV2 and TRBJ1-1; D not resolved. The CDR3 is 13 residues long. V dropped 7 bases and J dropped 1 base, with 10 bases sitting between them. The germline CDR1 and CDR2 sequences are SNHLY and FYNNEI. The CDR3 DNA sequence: TGTGCCAGCATGGCTTTAGAGAACACTGAAGCTTTCTTT. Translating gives CASMALENTEAFF.

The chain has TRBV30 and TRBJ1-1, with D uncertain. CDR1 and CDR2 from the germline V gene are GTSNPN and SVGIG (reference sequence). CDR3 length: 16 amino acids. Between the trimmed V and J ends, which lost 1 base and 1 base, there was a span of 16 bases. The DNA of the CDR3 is TGTGCCTGGAGTGGTGTATCTGGACTTAGGAACACTGAAGCTTTCTTT. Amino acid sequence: CAWSGVSGLRNTEAFF.

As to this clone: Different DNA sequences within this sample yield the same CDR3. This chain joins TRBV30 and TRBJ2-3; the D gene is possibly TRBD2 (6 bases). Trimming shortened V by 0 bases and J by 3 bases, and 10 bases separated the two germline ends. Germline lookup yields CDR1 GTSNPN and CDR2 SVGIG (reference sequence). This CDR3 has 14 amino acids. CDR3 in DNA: TGTGCCTGGAGTGTACTTGGAGGGACAGATACGCAGTATTTT. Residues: CAWSVLGGTDTQYF.

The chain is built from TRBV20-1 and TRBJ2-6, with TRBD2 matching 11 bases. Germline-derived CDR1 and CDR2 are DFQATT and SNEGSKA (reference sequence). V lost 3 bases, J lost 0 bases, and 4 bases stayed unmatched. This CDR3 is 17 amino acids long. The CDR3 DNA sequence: TGCAGTGCTAGTAGCGGGGGGGCGAGCTCTGGGGCCAACGTCCTGACTTTC. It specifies CSASSGGASSGANVLTF.

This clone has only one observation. The CDR3 loop reads CASSQAGGPVNEQFF. CDR3 nucleotides: TGTGCCAGCAGCCAAGCAGGGGGTCCTGTCAATGAGCAGTTCTTC. The chain combines TRBV7-6 with TRBJ2-1; 7 bases are shared with TRBD1. V lost 5 bases, J lost 6 bases, and 10 bases stayed unmatched. Germline lookup yields CDR1 SGHVS and CDR2 FNYEAQ. The CDR3 sequence is 15 residues long.

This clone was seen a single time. CDR3 sequence: CAWSPGYGYTF. The CDR3 nucleotides are TGTGCCTGGAGTCCAGGCTATGGCTACACCTTC. This chain connects TRBV30 to TRBJ1-2; D is unclear. Germline CDR1 reads GTSNPN; CDR2 reads SVGIG (reference sequence). The CDR3 extends over 11 amino acids. V dropped 2 bases and J dropped 4 bases, with 5 bases sitting between them.

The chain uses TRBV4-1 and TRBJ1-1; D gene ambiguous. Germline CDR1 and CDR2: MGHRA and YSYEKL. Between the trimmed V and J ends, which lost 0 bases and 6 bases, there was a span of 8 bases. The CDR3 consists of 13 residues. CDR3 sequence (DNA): TGCGCCAGCAGCCAAGAAGGAGGTGCTGAAGCTTTCTTT. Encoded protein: CASSQEGGAEAFF.

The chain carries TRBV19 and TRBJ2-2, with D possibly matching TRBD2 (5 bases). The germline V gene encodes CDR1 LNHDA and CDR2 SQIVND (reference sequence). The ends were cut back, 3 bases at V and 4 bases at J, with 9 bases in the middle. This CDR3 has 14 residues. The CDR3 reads CASSILEATGELFF. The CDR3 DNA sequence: TGTGCCAGTAGTATCTTGGAGGCCACCGGGGAGCTGTTTTTT.

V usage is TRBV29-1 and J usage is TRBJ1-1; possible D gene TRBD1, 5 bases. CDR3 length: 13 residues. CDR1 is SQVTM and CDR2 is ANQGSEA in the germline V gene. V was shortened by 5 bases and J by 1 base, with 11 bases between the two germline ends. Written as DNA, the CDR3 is TGCAGCGTTTCCCCGGGACCGAACACTGAAGCTTTCTTT. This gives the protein CSVSPGPNTEAFF. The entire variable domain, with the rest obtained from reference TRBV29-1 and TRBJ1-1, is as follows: SAVISQKPSRDICQRGTSLTIQCQVDSQVTMMFWYRQQPGQSLTLIATANQGSEATYESGFVIDKFPISRPNLTFSTLTVSNMSPEDSSIYLCSVSPGPNTEAFFGQGTRLTVV.

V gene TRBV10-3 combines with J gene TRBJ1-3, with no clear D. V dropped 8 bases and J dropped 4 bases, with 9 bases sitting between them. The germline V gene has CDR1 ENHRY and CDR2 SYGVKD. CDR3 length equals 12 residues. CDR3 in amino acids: CAIGSMGNTIYF. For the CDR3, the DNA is TGTGCCATCGGGAGCATGGGAAACACCATATATTTT.

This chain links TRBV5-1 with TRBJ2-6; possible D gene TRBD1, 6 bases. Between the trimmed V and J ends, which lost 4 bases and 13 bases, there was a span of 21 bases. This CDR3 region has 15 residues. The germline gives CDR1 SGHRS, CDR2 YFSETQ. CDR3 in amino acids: CASSPGTRGPEVLTF. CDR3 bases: TGCGCCAGCAGCCCTGGGACAAGGGGCCCAGAAGTCCTGACTTTC.

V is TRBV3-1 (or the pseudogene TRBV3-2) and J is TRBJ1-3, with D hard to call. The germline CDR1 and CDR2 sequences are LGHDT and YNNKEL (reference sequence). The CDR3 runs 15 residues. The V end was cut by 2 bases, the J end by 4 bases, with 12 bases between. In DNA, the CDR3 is TGTGCCAGCAGCCAACACGGGCCCAGGGGAAACACCATATATTTT. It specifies CASSQHGPRGNTIYF.

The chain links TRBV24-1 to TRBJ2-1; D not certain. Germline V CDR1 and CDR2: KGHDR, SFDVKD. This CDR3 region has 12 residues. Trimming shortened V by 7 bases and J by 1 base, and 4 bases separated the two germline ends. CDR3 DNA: TGTGCCACCAGCAGTTCCTACAATGAGCAGTTCTTC. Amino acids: CATSSSYNEQFF.

CDR3 nucleotide sequence: TGTGCCAGCAGCCCGGTGGACAGTAGATACGAGCAGTACTTC. This sequence encodes CASSPVDSRYEQYF. The V call is TRBV3-1 (or the pseudogene TRBV3-2), the J call TRBJ2-7, with TRBD1 as a possible D gene (6 bases). The CDR3 loop spans 14 amino acids. CDR1 LGHDT and CDR2 YNNKEL come from the germline V gene (reference sequence). V was shortened by 4 bases and J by 4 bases, with 14 bases between the two germline ends.

DNA for the CDR3: TGTGCCAGCAGCCACGAAATGGCAGGGGGAGAAGAAAAACTGTTTTTT. Translating gives CASSHEMAGGEEKLFF. The V call is TRBV5-4, the J call TRBJ1-4; 7 bases are a match to TRBD1. Trimming took 4 bases from V and 8 from J; bases not matched to a gene: 14. The CDR3 loop spans 16 amino acids. The germline gives CDR1 SGHNT, CDR2 YYREEE (reference sequence).

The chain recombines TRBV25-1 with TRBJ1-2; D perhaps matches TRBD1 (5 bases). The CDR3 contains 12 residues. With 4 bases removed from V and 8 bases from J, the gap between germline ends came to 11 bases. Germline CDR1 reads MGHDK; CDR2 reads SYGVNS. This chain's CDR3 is CASSGRDQGYTF. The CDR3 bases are TGTGCCAGCAGTGGCCGGGACCAAGGCTACACCTTC.

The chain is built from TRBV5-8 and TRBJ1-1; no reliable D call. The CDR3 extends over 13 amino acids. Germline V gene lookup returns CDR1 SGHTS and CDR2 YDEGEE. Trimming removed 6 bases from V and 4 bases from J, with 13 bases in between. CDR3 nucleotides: TGTGCCAGCACCCGAGGACTGAGCACTGAAGCTTTCTTT. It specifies CASTRGLSTEAFF.

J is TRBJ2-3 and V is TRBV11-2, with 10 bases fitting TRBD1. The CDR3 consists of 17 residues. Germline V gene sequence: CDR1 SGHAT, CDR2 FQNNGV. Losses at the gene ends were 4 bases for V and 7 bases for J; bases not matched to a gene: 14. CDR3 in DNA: TGTGCCAGCAGCTCCCTTCAGACAGGGGGCCCTCCCCATACGCAGTATTTT. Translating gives CASSSLQTGGPPHTQYF.

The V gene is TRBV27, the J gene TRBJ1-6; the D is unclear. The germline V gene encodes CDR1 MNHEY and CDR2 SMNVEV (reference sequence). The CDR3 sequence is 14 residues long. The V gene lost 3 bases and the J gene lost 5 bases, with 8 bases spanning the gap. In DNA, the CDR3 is TGTGCCAGCAGTTTGACACGGAATAATTCACCCCTCCACTTT. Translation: CASSLTRNNSPLHF.

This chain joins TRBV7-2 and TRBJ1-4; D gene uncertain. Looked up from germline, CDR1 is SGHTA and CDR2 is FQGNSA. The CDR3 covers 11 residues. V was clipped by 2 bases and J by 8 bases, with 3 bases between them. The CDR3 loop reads CASSLSEKLFF. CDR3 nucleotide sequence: TGTGCCAGCAGCTTAAGCGAAAAACTGTTTTTT.

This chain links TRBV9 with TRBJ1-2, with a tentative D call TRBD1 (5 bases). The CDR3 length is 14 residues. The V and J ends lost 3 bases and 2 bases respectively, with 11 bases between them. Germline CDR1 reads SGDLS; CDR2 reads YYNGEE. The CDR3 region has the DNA TGTGCCAGCAGCGCTCGACAGAGAAACTATGGCTACACCTTC. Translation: CASSARQRNYGYTF.

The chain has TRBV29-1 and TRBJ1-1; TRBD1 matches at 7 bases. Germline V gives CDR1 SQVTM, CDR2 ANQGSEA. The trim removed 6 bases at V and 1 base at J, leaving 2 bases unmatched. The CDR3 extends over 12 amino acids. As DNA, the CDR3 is TGCAGCGTGAGACAGGGGAACACTGAAGCTTTCTTT. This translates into CSVRQGNTEAFF.